A single T cell receptor (beta chain) is shown here with its context. This entry belongs to a study of blood T cell repertoires in COVID-19. Study at large: Whether acute or convalescent, the COVID-19 samples came from the United States, Italy and Spain. From T cells, B-cell-depleted T cells, or PBMCs came the material, which was cDNA or gDNA.

In the original workflow: The assay estimated nucleated cells by amplifying reference gene primers. Produced via immunoSEQ multiplex PCR; TCRdb's table is partial and in-frame only. V and J calls and clone size are as listed in that table; D and trimming were resolved from the DNA. The repertoire holds some 270,000 clones, with about nine tenths as singletons. V lost 6 bases and J lost 6, with 20 bases in between. The CDR3 is 14 residues long. Per germline, CDR1 SQVTM and CDR2 ANQGSEA. This receptor was obtained from a man aged 40-55 years with active or convalescent COVID-19. The rearrangement uses TRBV29-1 and TRBJ1-2; D ambiguous. The sequencing sample was made of peripheral blood. The DNA for the CDR3 is TGCAGCGTGGCTACGACTCTGGGTATGGATGGCTACACCTTC. Translating it yields CSVATTLGMDGYTF.